This T cell receptor (beta chain) is drawn from a study of beta chain features in type 1 diabetes. Overall study context: Similarity in age, gender and cell yields was seen between patients and healthy donors.

There are 10 residues in the CDR3. The germline V gene has CDR1 DFQATT and CDR2 SNEGSKA (reference sequence). V was pared by 5 bases and J by 8 bases, with 7 bases between. Expressed TCRB transcripts were sequenced because the isolated RNA had all been reverse transcribed beforehand. Measured with immunoSEQ multiplex PCR; TCRdb has only the in-frame clones, and not every one. The repertoire holds a few hundred thousand clones, around 30% seen once, with roughly 0.066% in the top ten. The chain has TRBV20-1 and TRBJ2-1; D remains ambiguous. Source material: naive CD4+ T cells from blood. This sequence was found in a man aged 18 to 35 in good health. CDR3 loop: CSAGMYEQFF. As DNA, the CDR3 is TGCAGTGCTGGAATGTATGAGCAGTTCTTC.